The source of this T cell receptor (beta chain) is a study of blood T cell repertoires in COVID-19 (dated by TCRdb to the early 2020s). Describing the broader study: Collaborator samples came from the United States, Italy and Spain and covered acute and convalescent phases of COVID-19. Samples came from the ongoing ImmuneRACE study (first 160 participants) plus 1,254 subjects from 6 global collaborators. Subjects who had been exposed to COVID-19, were actively infected with it, or had recovered from it provided the deeply sampled blood TCRbeta repertoires that made up the dataset. The repertoires were released in a freely available public database meant as a resource for research on the immune response to SARS-CoV-2. The material from the prospective study consisted of cDNA or gDNA derived from T cells, B-cell-depleted T cells, or PBMCs. Nearly every sample came with metadata listing a de-identified subject ID, COVID-19 status, age in years and sex. HLA class I and class II types, where available, came from metadata supplied by the sample provider rather than from assay-based typing.

The immunoSEQ Assay, a bias-controlled multiplex PCR, was used to amplify TCRbeta CDR3 regions from genomic DNA. Per the original workflow: Nucleated cell counts per sample were estimated from amplification of reference gene primers within the assay. Sequence reads were collapsed and filtered to measure the absolute abundance of every unique TCRbeta CDR3 rearrangement. For each sample, productive Simpson clonality was calculated as the square root of Simpson's diversity index across productive rearrangements. Imported from immuneACCESS, the table was reduced by TCRdb to in-frame sequences with V and J called. These copies leave out some clones; in studies compared against another copy, an unresolved V gene accounts for under half, and the cause of the remainder is not known. V and J calls and clone size come straight from that table; D and trimming were deduced from the DNA. The table for this sample lists 150,000 to 200,000 clones; 88% of them were counted only once. About 6.3% of the sample rests with the top ten.

Overall results and qualifications from the work: The amount of clinical and demographic metadata varied by source and participant and was provided uncurated.

Participants in the prospective study were aged about 18 to 95 years, lived in over 20 United States geographic areas, and enrolled through a virtual design. Cohort assignment in the prospective study relied on participant-reported clinical history from a screening survey and a study questionnaire. For ImmuneRACE Cohort 3, a participant was defined as recovered based on two consecutive negative NP/OP PCR tests, clearance by a healthcare professional, or resolution of symptoms. Mobile phlebotomists in the prospective study collected whole blood, serum and a nasopharyngeal or oropharyngeal swab from every participant. Prospective study participants could optionally give additional blood draws and questionnaires over an approximately two-month period. Blood samples from the prospective study were shipped frozen or at room temperature prior to DNA extraction. As regards this clone: Its antigen is still unknown. Base qualities are missing; no much larger clone stands one base away.

The CDR3 goes from the cysteine to the phenylalanine over 19 residues. Left in the record is the CDR3 DNA by itself, 57 bases read in frame from the first base. Clipping removes 4 bases from V and 0 bases from J, with 11 as the unmatched junction base count. CDR1 is given as SGHTA and CDR2 as FQGTGA, both from the germline V gene. The sequence joins TRBV7-3 to TRBJ2-6; 8 of the junction bases match TRBD1. The sequencing sample was made of PBMCs or T cells enriched from blood (not recorded which). The clonotype was recovered from a woman aged 45-65 years who had recovered from COVID-19. This receptor carries the CDR3 CASSSMSGQGLSGANVLTF. The nucleotides are TGTGCCAGCAGCTCGATGTCTGGACAGGGACTCTCTGGGGCCAACGTCCTGACTTTC.